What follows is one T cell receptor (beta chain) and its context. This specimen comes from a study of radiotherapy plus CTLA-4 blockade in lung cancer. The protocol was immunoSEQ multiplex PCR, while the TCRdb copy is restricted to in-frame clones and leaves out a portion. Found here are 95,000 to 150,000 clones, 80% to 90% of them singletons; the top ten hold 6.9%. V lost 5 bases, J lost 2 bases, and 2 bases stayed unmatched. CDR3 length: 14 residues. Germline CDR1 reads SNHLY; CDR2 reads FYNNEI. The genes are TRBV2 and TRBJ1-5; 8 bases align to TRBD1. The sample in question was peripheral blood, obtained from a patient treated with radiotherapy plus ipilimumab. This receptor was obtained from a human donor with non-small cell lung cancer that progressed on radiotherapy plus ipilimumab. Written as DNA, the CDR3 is TGTGCCAGCAGTACAGGGGGAGGCAATCAGCCCCAGCATTTT. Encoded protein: CASSTGGGNQPQHF.